A single sample gave rise to the 20 T cell receptor beta chains below, sequenced in a study of T cell responses to AZD1222 COVID-19 vaccine. Sequenced by immunoSEQ multiplex PCR; TCRdb stores in-frame clones only, minus some. The data contain some 150,000 clones, roughly 88% of them seen just once; the ten biggest clones take up approximately 2.1%. The sequences come from peripheral blood, collected on day 0 of AZD1222 vaccination. The receptors were sampled from an adult in good health.

This clone came up once. V and J are TRBV15 and TRBJ2-5; the match to TRBD1 covers 8 bases. The CDR3 totals 14 residues. CDR1 is LNHNV and CDR2 is YYDKDF in the germline V gene (reference sequence). The J segment lost 2 bases and the V segment lost 5 bases, leaving 4 bases of the junction unmatched. CDR3 nucleotide sequence: TGTGCCACCAGCGTCCGGGACAGGCAAGAGACCCAGTACTTC. As protein: CATSVRDRQETQYF.

This CDR3 reads CASSKPLARYLAKNIQYF. DNA for the CDR3: TGTGCCAGCAGCAAACCCCTAGCGCGCTATTTAGCCAAAAACATTCAGTACTTC. The rearrangement links TRBV21-1 to TRBJ2-4; TRBD2 reflects the table's D call only, with no check against the DNA. TRBV21-1 is flagged as a pseudogene. This CDR3 has 18 amino acids.

The V call is TRBV7-9, the J call TRBJ2-3, with a possible D match to TRBD2 (5 bases). Trimming took 8 bases from V and 4 from J, leaving 16 bases between them. CDR3 length equals 14 residues. The germline V gene encodes CDR1 SEHNR and CDR2 FQNEAQ (reference sequence). CDR3 in amino acids: CASGRWEKADTQYF. CDR3 nucleotide sequence: TGTGCCAGCGGCAGGTGGGAGAAGGCAGATACGCAGTATTTT.

The rearrangement links TRBV6-2 or TRBV6-3 to TRBJ1-5; TRBD1 matches 11 bases. The germline V gene encodes CDR1 MNHEY and CDR2 SVGEGT. The length of the CDR3 is 14 residues. The ends lost 5 bases at V and 6 bases at J; junction bases unmatched: 3. CDR3 residues: CASSRDRGTQPQHF. As DNA, the CDR3 is TGTGCCAGCAGTCGGGACAGGGGGACTCAGCCCCAGCATTTT.

The chain couples TRBV19 to TRBJ2-2; 9 nucleotides match TRBD2. With V trimmed by 5 bases and J by 6 bases, 10 bases remained unmatched. The CDR3 spans 16 residues. CDR1 is LNHDA, CDR2 SQIVND, per germline (reference sequence). CDR3 in amino acids: CASSLLAGIGSGELFF. The CDR3 DNA follows: TGTGCCAGTAGTCTACTAGCGGGTATCGGTTCCGGGGAGCTGTTTTTT.

V usage is TRBV5-6 and J usage is TRBJ2-1; no reliable D call. This CDR3 contains 14 residues. Germline V CDR1 and CDR2: SGHDT, YYEEEE. Trimming took off 3 bases at V and 3 bases at J, with 10 bases between the two ends. The CDR3 sequence is CASSSQDGYNEQFF. DNA of the CDR3: TGTGCCAGCAGCTCCCAGGACGGCTACAATGAGCAGTTCTTC.

The gene calls are TRBV24-1 and TRBJ1-6, with D tentatively TRBD1 (5 bases). V was pared by 5 bases and J by 6 bases, with 10 bases between. CDR1 is KGHDR, CDR2 SFDVKD, per germline. CDR3 size: 14 residues. This CDR3 reads CATSATAPNSPLHF. The CDR3 nucleotides are TGTGCCACCAGTGCGACAGCGCCTAATTCACCCCTCCACTTT.

This clone was recorded only once. V and J are TRBV25-1 and TRBJ1-1; D unresolved. This CDR3 is built from 15 residues. The ends were cut back, 2 bases at V and 1 base at J, with 11 bases in the middle. Germline lookup yields CDR1 MGHDK and CDR2 SYGVNS. The CDR3 loop reads CASSEPGMKNTEAFF. DNA for the CDR3: TGTGCCAGCAGTGAACCGGGTATGAAGAACACTGAAGCTTTCTTT.

The chain employs TRBV28 and TRBJ2-1; D call uncertain. V was shortened by 2 bases and J by 10 bases, with 6 bases between the two germline ends. The CDR3 contains 11 residues. Germline V lookup: CDR1 MDHEN, CDR2 SYDVKM. CDR3: CASSLAWEQFF. In DNA form, the CDR3 reads TGTGCCAGCAGTTTAGCATGGGAGCAGTTCTTC.

This chain joins TRBV30 and TRBJ1-2; no definite D call. V gave up 4 bases and J gave up 7 bases, with 10 bases separating them. Germline V gene sequence: CDR1 GTSNPN, CDR2 SVGIG (reference sequence). CDR3 length: 11 amino acids. Here the CDR3 DNA reads TGTGCCTGGATTAGGGAGGGTGGCTACACCTTC. The encoded protein is CAWIREGGYTF.

The V and J genes are TRBV5-1 and TRBJ2-7; TRBD2 agrees at 7 bases. Per germline, CDR1 SGHRS and CDR2 YFSETQ. V lost 0 bases and J lost 4; bases outside the gene matches: 7. The CDR3 consists of 15 residues. CDR3 sequence: CASSLVGGSGYEQYF. DNA of the CDR3: TGCGCCAGCAGCTTGGTTGGCGGGAGTGGGTACGAGCAGTACTTC.

The V gene is TRBV10-3, the J gene TRBJ1-1, with D hard to call. The CDR3 is made up of 15 amino acids. V was trimmed by 3 bases and J by 5 bases, leaving 16 bases between them. Looked up from germline, CDR1 is ENHRY and CDR2 is SYGVKD. The CDR3 DNA reads TGTGCCATCAGTGACCAAAGAGACATTTGGACTGAAGCTTTCTTT. Encoded protein: CAISDQRDIWTEAFF.

The V gene is TRBV6-2 or TRBV6-3, the J gene TRBJ2-3; 7 nucleotides line up with TRBD1. CDR1 and CDR2 (germline): MNHEY, SVGEGT. CDR3 length: 17 residues. J gave up 1 base and V 3 bases, and 10 bases lay outside the gene matches. As DNA, the CDR3 is TGTGCCAGCAGTTATTCGCCGGACAGGAGACGCACAGATACGCAGTATTTT. Its translation: CASSYSPDRRRTDTQYF.

The J gene is TRBJ2-7, the V gene TRBV6-5; no clear D gene. The germline gives CDR1 MNHEY, CDR2 SVGAGI. The CDR3 runs to 14 residues. V lost 1 base and J 3 bases, leaving 10 bases between the germline ends. The DNA for the CDR3 is TGTGCCAGCAGTTACTTCCAGAGTAGCTACGAGCAGTACTTC. This translates into CASSYFQSSYEQYF.

In this sample, this clone turned up a few times. The chain carries TRBV2 and TRBJ2-5; tentatively, D is TRBD2 (6 bases). V was cut by 6 bases and J by 5 bases, with 7 bases left in between. The CDR3 spans 11 residues. CDR1 SNHLY and CDR2 FYNNEI come from the germline V gene. The CDR3 DNA sequence: TGTGCCAGCAGGGGACTGGAGACCCAGTACTTC. It translates to CASRGLETQYF.

The V and J genes are TRBV6-5 and TRBJ2-3; D is ambiguous. V lost 0 bases to trimming and J lost 3 bases, with 13 bases between them. CDR3 size: 16 residues. Germline V CDR1 and CDR2: MNHEY, SVGAGI. The CDR3, as DNA: TGTGCCAGCAGTTACTCGGGCACGAGACTGACAGATACGCAGTATTTT. Amino acids: CASSYSGTRLTDTQYF.

The J gene is TRBJ2-5, the V gene TRBV10-3, with D perhaps TRBD2 (5 bases). V lost 6 bases and J 5 bases, leaving 13 bases between the germline ends. Germline V CDR1 and CDR2: ENHRY, SYGVKD. The CDR3 has 13 residues. CDR3 in amino acids: CAISRTGGETQYF. CDR3 sequence (DNA): TGTGCCATCAGCCGGACCGGCGGGGAGACCCAGTACTTC.

This chain connects TRBV5-1 to TRBJ1-1; 11 nucleotides line up with TRBD1. V shed 3 bases and J 4 bases; nucleotides not matched to a gene: 14. The CDR3 is 18 residues long. Germline V gene lookup returns CDR1 SGHRS and CDR2 YFSETQ. In DNA form, the CDR3 reads TGCGCCAGCAGCTCCTTTAGGACAGGGGGCGCGGGAGCCACTGAAGCTTTCTTT. Translation: CASSSFRTGGAGATEAFF.

In this sample, this clone turned up once. J is TRBJ2-6 and V is TRBV4-3, with D perhaps TRBD1 (6 bases). The CDR3 extends over 18 amino acids. The germline V gene encodes CDR1 LGHNA and CDR2 YSLEER. The V end lost 0 bases, the J end lost 2 bases, and 14 bases lay between the germline ends. The CDR3 sequence: CASSQDLVQGTGANVLTF. The CDR3 DNA sequence: TGCGCCAGCAGCCAAGATCTGGTACAGGGAACTGGGGCCAACGTCCTGACTTTC.

The chain couples TRBV11-3 to TRBJ2-7; 11 bases agree with TRBD2. CDR1 and CDR2 from the germline V gene are SGHNT and YENEEA. After removal of 3 bases from V and 6 bases from J, the junction contained 10 bases not matched to a gene. The CDR3 has 16 amino acids. The CDR3 loop reads CASSFAKLAGVGEQYF. The CDR3 nucleotides read TGTGCCAGCAGCTTTGCCAAACTAGCGGGAGTTGGCGAGCAGTACTTC.